The 3 T cell receptor beta chains given below trace back to one sample, sequenced in a study of blood T cell repertoires in COVID-19. Profiled with immunoSEQ multiplex PCR; TCRdb holds only in-frame clones, not every one. This sample carries around 430,000 clones, about 83% of them seen once, and the ten largest clones take approximately 9.3%. Sequenced input: PBMCs or T cells enriched from blood (not recorded which). The receptors here all came from a woman between 45 and 65 years old who had recovered from COVID-19.

This clone was detected a few times. The chain links TRBV28 to TRBJ1-4, with 9 positions matching TRBD1. V dropped 5 bases and J dropped 7; count of bases not matched to a gene: 17. Germline CDR1 reads MDHEN; CDR2 reads SYDVKM. The CDR3 has 18 residues. The CDR3 region is CASSIDAIGDRDGEKLFF. The DNA of the CDR3 is TGTGCCAGCAGTATAGACGCAATAGGGGACAGGGATGGTGAAAAACTGTTTTTT.

The genes are TRBV27 and TRBJ1-1; no reliable D call. Germline V gene sequence: CDR1 MNHEY, CDR2 SMNVEV (reference sequence). Trimming cost V 2 bases and J 1 base, with 8 bases left between them. There are 14 residues in the CDR3. The CDR3 here is CASSLSMRNTEAFF. Written as DNA, the CDR3 is TGTGCCAGCAGTTTAAGTATGCGGAACACTGAAGCTTTCTTT.

A single count supports this clone. The chain employs TRBV6-1 and TRBJ2-3; D is uncertain. The CDR3 consists of 14 residues. V lost 2 bases, J lost 2 bases, and 8 bases lay in between. The germline gives CDR1 MNHNS, CDR2 SASEGT. This CDR3 is CASSEFSSTDTQYF. As DNA, the CDR3 is TGTGCCAGCAGTGAATTTAGCTCCACAGATACGCAGTATTTT.